One sample yielded the 18 T cell receptor beta chains listed below, sequenced in a study of shared clonotypes between healthy human individuals. Repertoires were generated with immunoSEQ multiplex PCR, while TCRdb's copy carries only in-frame clones and drops some. The sample carries 450,000 to 500,000 clones, about three quarters recorded once. The sample taken for sequencing was PBMCs. The origin of the receptors is a woman aged 40 to 50 in good health. Some clones in this sample may be carry-over from other donors' samples.

The chain carries TRBV6-6 and TRBJ2-2; 8 bases are shared with TRBD2. V shed 2 bases, J shed 6 bases, and the junction held 5 bases outside the gene matches. The CDR3 spans 15 residues. CDR1 and CDR2 (germline): MNHNY, SVGAGI (reference sequence). CDR3 sequence (DNA): TGTGCCAGCAGTTACGGACTAGCCCCACCCGGGGAGCTGTTTTTT. Translation gives CASSYGLAPPGELFF.

Notes on this clone: This could be a read error, since a much larger clone is one nucleotide away. The same CDR3 also results from other DNA sequences found in this sample. This chain uses TRBV10-3 with TRBJ2-5; 7 nucleotides agree with TRBD2. The CDR3 totals 17 residues. Unmatched junction bases numbered 14, after V lost 5 bases and J lost 2 bases. Germline V gene sequence: CDR1 ENHRY, CDR2 SYGVKD. The CDR3, as DNA: TGTGCCATCAGTTCAGGACTGGCGGGAGTTGATCAAGAGACCCAGTACTTC. It translates to CAISSGLAGVDQETQYF.

This clone was seen a few times. Other DNA sequences in this specimen translate into the identical CDR3. The V call is TRBV2, the J call TRBJ1-1; D not certain. Trimming pared 3 bases from V and 3 bases from J, leaving 2 bases between. The CDR3 totals 11 residues. Germline V gene sequence: CDR1 SNHLY, CDR2 FYNNEI. The CDR3 region is CASSEYTEAFF. CDR3 coding DNA: TGTGCCAGCAGTGAGTACACTGAAGCTTTCTTT.

The chain uses TRBV29-1 and TRBJ2-3; 14 bases match TRBD2. Looked up from germline, CDR1 is SQVTM and CDR2 is ANQGSEA. The CDR3 loop spans 17 amino acids. V shed 3 bases and J 4 bases; nucleotides not matched to a gene: 9. As DNA, the CDR3 is TGCAGCGTTGACAGGGGGGGACTAGCGGGAGAAGCAGATACGCAGTATTTT. Translating it yields CSVDRGGLAGEADTQYF.

The chain combines TRBV7-8 with TRBJ1-4; D not certain. The germline V and J ends were trimmed by 4 bases and 4 bases, with 13 bases remaining between them. CDR3 length: 15 residues. Germline assignment: CDR1 SGHVS and CDR2 FQNEAQ. CDR3 in amino acids: CASSYDGLLNEKLFF. Here the CDR3 DNA reads TGTGCCAGCAGCTACGACGGCTTACTTAATGAAAAACTGTTTTTT. The full variable domain, completed using reference TRBV7-8 and TRBJ1-4, is GAGVSQSPRYKVAKRGQDVALRCDPISGHVSLFWYQQALGQGPEFLTYFQNEAQLDKSGLPSDRFFAERPEGSVSTLKIQRTQQEDSAVYLCASSYDGLLNEKLFFGSGTQLSVL.

The chain joins TRBV9 to TRBJ2-1; TRBD2 aligns across 9 bases. This CDR3 is 17 amino acids long. The junction had 14 bases not matched to a gene; V was cut back by 1 base and J by 9 bases. Germline V gene lookup returns CDR1 SGDLS and CDR2 YYNGEE. The CDR3 DNA sequence: TGTGCCAGCAGCGTATCTTCGATGGCGGGAGGGCCTAGTGAGCAGTTCTTC. It is translated as CASSVSSMAGGPSEQFF. Full variable domain (missing parts from reference TRBV9 and TRBJ2-1): DSGVTQTPKHLITATGQRVTLRCSPRSGDLSVYWYQQSLDQGLQFLIQYYNGEERAKGNILERFSAQQFPDLHSELNLSSLELGDSALYFCASSVSSMAGGPSEQFFGPGTRLTVL.

The chain joins TRBV4-2 to TRBJ2-5; D unresolved. V lost 0 bases to trimming and J lost 2 bases, with 7 bases between them. The CDR3 has 14 residues. Germline V lookup: CDR1 LGHNA, CDR2 YNFKEQ. The CDR3 bases are TGTGCCAGCAGCCAAGACACGCGACAAGAGACCCAGTACTTC. Translation: CASSQDTRQETQYF.

This clone has a single count. The chain is built from TRBV27 and TRBJ1-1; D is unresolved. V lost 6 bases to trimming and J lost 1 base, with 9 bases between them. Per the germline V gene, CDR1 is MNHEY and CDR2 is SMNVEV (reference sequence). The CDR3 spans 13 residues. Written as DNA, the CDR3 is TGTGCCAGCAGGATTACAAGGAACACTGAAGCTTTCTTT. Translated: CASRITRNTEAFF.

This chain links TRBV2 with TRBJ1-5; weak D call: TRBD1 (5 bases). The germline V and J ends were trimmed by 3 bases and 6 bases, with 12 bases remaining between them. There are 14 residues in the CDR3. From germline, CDR1 is SNHLY and CDR2 FYNNEI. CDR3 nucleotide sequence: TGTGCCAGCAGTGACCAGGGCTTAGGTCAGCCCCAGCATTTT. It is translated as CASSDQGLGQPQHF.

J is TRBJ2-1 and V is TRBV10-3; tentatively, D is TRBD2 (5 bases). Trimming cost V 2 bases and J 2 bases, with 16 bases left between them. The germline V gene has CDR1 ENHRY and CDR2 SYGVKD. CDR3 length equals 17 residues. The CDR3 sequence is CAISEPRGSPTYNEQFF. The DNA for the CDR3 is TGTGCCATCAGTGAGCCGAGAGGGAGCCCCACCTACAATGAGCAGTTCTTC.

The rearrangement links TRBV19 to TRBJ1-2; D is perhaps TRBD1 (6 bases). The CDR3 is made up of 13 amino acids. The ends were cut back, 6 bases at V and 5 bases at J, with 13 bases in the middle. Germline CDR1 reads LNHDA; CDR2 reads SQIVND (reference sequence). CDR3 sequence: CASRHTTGYGYTF. CDR3 DNA: TGTGCCAGTAGGCATACGACAGGATATGGCTACACCTTC.

The V and J genes are TRBV27 and TRBJ1-1; D is possibly TRBD1 (5 bases). The ends were cut back, 4 bases at V and 4 bases at J, with 13 bases in the middle. This CDR3 is built from 14 residues. Germline assignment: CDR1 MNHEY and CDR2 SMNVEV (reference sequence). The CDR3 sequence is CASSSRGLGTEAFF. CDR3 bases: TGTGCCAGCAGTTCAAGGGGATTGGGCACTGAAGCTTTCTTT.

This clone turned up a few times. The rearrangement joins TRBV18 to TRBJ1-1; D may be TRBD1 (5 bases). CDR1 is KGHSH and CDR2 is LQKENI in the germline V gene. The CDR3 has 12 residues. The V end was cut by 2 bases, the J end by 8 bases, with 9 bases between. The CDR3 loop is CASSPTWGEAFF. In nucleotides, the CDR3 is TGTGCCAGCTCACCAACGTGGGGGGAAGCTTTCTTT.

The rearrangement uses TRBV28 and TRBJ1-4; D gene uncertain. Germline V gives CDR1 MDHEN, CDR2 SYDVKM. V was shortened by 6 bases and J by 12 bases, with 17 bases between the two germline ends. This CDR3 contains 13 residues. Written as DNA, the CDR3 is TGTGCCAGCAGGGCCACAATCTCTAGGGAACTGTTTTTT. This sequence encodes CASRATISRELFF. Complete variable domain (other parts from reference TRBV28 and TRBJ1-4): DVKVTQSSRYLVKRTGEKVFLECVQDMDHENMFWYRQDPGLGLRLIYFSYDVKMKEKGDIPEGYSVSREKKERFSLILESASTNQTSMYLCASRATISRELFFGSGTQLSVL.

This clone was picked up a small number of times. This sequence is one base from a far larger clone and is likely a read error. This sample includes further DNA sequences coding for the same CDR3. This sequence joins TRBV30 and TRBJ1-1; no clear D. This CDR3 contains 12 residues. Germline lookup yields CDR1 GTSNPN and CDR2 SVGIG (reference sequence). V lost 3 bases and J 8 bases, leaving 13 bases between the germline ends. The CDR3 is CAWREGRSEAFF. CDR3 sequence (DNA): TGTGCCTGGAGGGAGGGTCGCTCCGAAGCTTTCTTT.

In the case of this clone: The same CDR3 also results from other DNA sequences found in this sample. This chain links TRBV28 with TRBJ1-5; no reliable D call. This CDR3 comprises 12 residues. Germline assignment: CDR1 MDHEN and CDR2 SYDVKM. Trimming took off 3 bases at V and 6 bases at J, with 6 bases between the two ends. The CDR3 DNA follows: TGTGCCAGCAGTTTGCGGGGTCAGCCCCAGCATTTT. Translating it yields CASSLRGQPQHF.

The sample holds one count of this clone. The gene calls are TRBV6-5 and TRBJ2-1; D call uncertain. The CDR3 covers 12 residues. The V end lost 5 bases, the J end lost 8 bases, and 10 bases lay between the germline ends. Germline CDR1 MNHEY, CDR2 SVGAGI. The CDR3 DNA reads TGTGCCAGCAGTCGGTCGGGCCATGAGCAGTTCTTC. It codes for CASSRSGHEQFF.

This clone was counted a single time. The chain uses TRBV7-8 and TRBJ2-5, with D uncertain. The V end was cut by 5 bases, the J end by 1 base, with 11 bases between. Germline CDR1 is SGHVS and CDR2 is FQNEAQ. The CDR3 sequence is 14 residues long. The CDR3 nucleotides read TGTGCCAGCAGCGCAAGTGAATTCCAAGAGACCCAGTACTTC. This codes for CASSASEFQETQYF. Complete variable domain (other parts from reference TRBV7-8 and TRBJ2-5): GAGVSQSPRYKVAKRGQDVALRCDPISGHVSLFWYQQALGQGPEFLTYFQNEAQLDKSGLPSDRFFAERPEGSVSTLKIQRTQQEDSAVYLCASSASEFQETQYFGPGTRLLVL.